This T cell receptor (beta chain) was identified during a study of blood T cells in healthy people across ages. V was pared by 2 bases and J by 4 bases, with 13 bases between. There are 14 residues in the CDR3. In germline, CDR1 is SQVTM, CDR2 ANQGSEA. A sample-barcoded 5' primer and a J-beta primer mix were used in a second PCR of about 7 to 12 cycles. TCRdb independently ran MiXCR on the 5' RACE reads; one entry per CDR3 protein. Of about 680,000 distinct CDR3 sequences listed, 49% are singletons. This clonotype has only a few counts. Its target is unknown. Donors each provided 7.5 to 10 milliliters of peripheral blood. Whole-study results and caveats: A roughly linear fall in TCR beta diversity per million T cells was seen with increasing age.

This TCR was sampled from a woman aged 55-69 years in good health. Sequencing was carried out using blood. The chain carries TRBV29-1 and TRBJ2-3, with D unclear. The DNA for the CDR3 is TGCAGCGTTGAATCCCTCCCCCCGGCAGATACGCAGTATTTT. Its translation: CSVESLPPADTQYF.